This TCR beta chain was identified during a study of response to subunit inactivated influenza vaccine. Regarding the study as a whole: The authors suggested that few new T cells are recruited per seasonal influenza vaccination.

Regarding this clonotype: Its antigen is not known.

TCRdb analysed the RT-PCR reads with MiXCR anew, one entry per CDR3 protein. The sample has 500,000 to 600,000 distinct CDR3 sequences, less than 10% seen once. This CDR3 comprises 16 residues. The J segment lost 8 bases and the V segment lost 5 bases, leaving 10 bases of the junction unmatched. Germline lookup yields CDR1 LGHDT and CDR2 YNNKEL (reference sequence). The genes are TRBV3-1 and TRBJ2-1; 12 positions agree with TRBD2. The input for sequencing was PBMCs from blood, taken roughly 24 months after vaccination. The clonotype originates from a man between 50 and 70 years old who received an inactivated influenza vaccine. The CDR3 region is CASSKLAGGLVDEQFF. The CDR3 nucleotides read TGTGCCAGCAGCAAACTAGCGGGAGGTTTGGTCGATGAGCAGTTCTTC.